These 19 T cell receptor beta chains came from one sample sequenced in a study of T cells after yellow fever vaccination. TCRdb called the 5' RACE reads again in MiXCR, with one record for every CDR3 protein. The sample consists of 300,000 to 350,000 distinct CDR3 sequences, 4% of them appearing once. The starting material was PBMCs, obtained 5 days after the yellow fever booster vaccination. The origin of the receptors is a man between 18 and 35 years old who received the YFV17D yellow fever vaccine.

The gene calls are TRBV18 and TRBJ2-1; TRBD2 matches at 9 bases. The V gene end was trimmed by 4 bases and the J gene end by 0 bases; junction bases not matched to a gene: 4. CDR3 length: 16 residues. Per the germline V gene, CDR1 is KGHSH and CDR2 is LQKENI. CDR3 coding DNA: TGTGCCAGCTCACATAGCGGGGGAGACTCCTACAATGAGCAGTTCTTC. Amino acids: CASSHSGGDSYNEQFF.

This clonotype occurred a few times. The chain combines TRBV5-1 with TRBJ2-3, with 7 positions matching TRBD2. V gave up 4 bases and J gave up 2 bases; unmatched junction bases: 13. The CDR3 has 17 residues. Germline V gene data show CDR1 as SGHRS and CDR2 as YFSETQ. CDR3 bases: TGCGCCAGCAGCACCGTTCGTCGGACTAGGGACACAGATACGCAGTATTTT. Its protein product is CASSTVRRTRDTDTQYF.

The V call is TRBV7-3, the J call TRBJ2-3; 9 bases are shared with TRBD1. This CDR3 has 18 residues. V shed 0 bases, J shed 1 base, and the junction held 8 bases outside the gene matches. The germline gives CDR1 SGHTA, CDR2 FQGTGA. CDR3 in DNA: TGTGCCAGCAGCTTAACCTACCGGGGACAGGGACGCACAGATACGCAGTATTTT. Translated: CASSLTYRGQGRTDTQYF.

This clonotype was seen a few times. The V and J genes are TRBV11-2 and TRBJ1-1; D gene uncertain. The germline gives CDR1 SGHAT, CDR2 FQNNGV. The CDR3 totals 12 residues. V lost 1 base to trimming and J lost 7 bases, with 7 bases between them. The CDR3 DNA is TGTGCCAGCAGCTTAGTACAGTATGAAGCTTTCTTT. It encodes CASSLVQYEAFF.

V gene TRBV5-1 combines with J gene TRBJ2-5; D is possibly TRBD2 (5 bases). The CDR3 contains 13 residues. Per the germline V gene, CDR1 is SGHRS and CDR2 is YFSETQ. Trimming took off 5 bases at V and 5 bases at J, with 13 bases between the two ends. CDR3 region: CASRARGLETQYF. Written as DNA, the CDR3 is TGCGCCAGCAGGGCCCGAGGGTTGGAGACCCAGTACTTC.

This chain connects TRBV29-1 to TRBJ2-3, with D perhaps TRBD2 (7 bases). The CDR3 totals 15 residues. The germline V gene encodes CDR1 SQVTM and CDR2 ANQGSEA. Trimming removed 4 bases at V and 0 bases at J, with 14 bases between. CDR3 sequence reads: CSVAGGPRSTDTQYF. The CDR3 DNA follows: TGCAGCGTTGCGGGGGGCCCTAGAAGCACAGATACGCAGTATTTT.

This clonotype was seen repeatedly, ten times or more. The DNA of the CDR3 is TGTGCCAGCAGTTACTCCTGGACAGGGATGGATCAGCCCCAGCATTTT. It translates to CASSYSWTGMDQPQHF. V usage is TRBV6-6 and J usage is TRBJ1-5; 8 nucleotides match TRBD1. V shed 0 bases and J 5 bases; nucleotides not matched to a gene: 6. The germline gives CDR1 MNHNY, CDR2 SVGAGI (reference sequence). CDR3 length equals 16 residues.

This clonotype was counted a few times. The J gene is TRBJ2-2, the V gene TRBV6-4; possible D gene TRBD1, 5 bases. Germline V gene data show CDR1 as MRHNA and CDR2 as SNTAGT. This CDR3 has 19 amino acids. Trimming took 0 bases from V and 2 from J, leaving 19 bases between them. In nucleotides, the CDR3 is TGTGCCAGCAGTGACTCTTTTCTTGGGGCAGGGTCAAACACCGGGGAGCTGTTTTTT. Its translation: CASSDSFLGAGSNTGELFF.

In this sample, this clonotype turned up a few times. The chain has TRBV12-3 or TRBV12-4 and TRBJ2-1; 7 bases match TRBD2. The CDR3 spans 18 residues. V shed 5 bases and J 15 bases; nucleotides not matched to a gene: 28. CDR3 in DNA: TGTGCCAGCAGTCATCCGGGACTATTCCACAGCAGTACAATGAGCAGGTTCTTC. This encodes CASSHPGLFHSSTMSRFF.

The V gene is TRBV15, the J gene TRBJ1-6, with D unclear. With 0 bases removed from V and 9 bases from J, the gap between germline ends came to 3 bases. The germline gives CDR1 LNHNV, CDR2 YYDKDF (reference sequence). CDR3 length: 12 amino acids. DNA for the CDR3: TGTGCCACCAGCAGAGATACTTCACCCCTCCACTTT. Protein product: CATSRDTSPLHF. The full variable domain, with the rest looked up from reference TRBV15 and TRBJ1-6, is DAMVIQNPRYQVTQFGKPVTLSCSQTLNHNVMYWYQQKSSQAPKLLFHYYDKDFNNEADTPDNFQSRRPNTSFCFLDIRSPGLGDTAMYLCATSRDTSPLHFGNGTRLTVT.

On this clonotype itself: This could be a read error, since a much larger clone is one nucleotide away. This chain's CDR3 is CASSSPDREVINIQYF. CDR3 DNA sequence: TGCGCCAGCAGCTCCCCGGACAGGGAAGTGATAAACATTCAGTACTTC. The chain joins TRBV5-1 to TRBJ2-4; 8 nucleotides align to TRBD1. CDR1 is SGHRS and CDR2 is YFSETQ in the germline V gene. CDR3 length: 16 amino acids. The ends lost 3 bases at V and 6 bases at J; junction bases unmatched: 11.

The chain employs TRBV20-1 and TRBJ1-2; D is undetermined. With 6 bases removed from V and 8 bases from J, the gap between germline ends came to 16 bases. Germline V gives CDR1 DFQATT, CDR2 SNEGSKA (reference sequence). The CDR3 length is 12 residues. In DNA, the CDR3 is TGCAGTGCGCCCCGCGGGTTGCTCGGCTACACCTTC. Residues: CSAPRGLLGYTF.

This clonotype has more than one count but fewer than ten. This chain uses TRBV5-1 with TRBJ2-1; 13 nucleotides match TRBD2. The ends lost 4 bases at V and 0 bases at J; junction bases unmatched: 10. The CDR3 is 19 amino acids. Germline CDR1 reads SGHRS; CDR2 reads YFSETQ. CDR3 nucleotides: TGCGCCAGCAGCCTTAGACTAGCGGGGGGACTAAGCTCCTACAATGAGCAGTTCTTC. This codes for CASSLRLAGGLSSYNEQFF.

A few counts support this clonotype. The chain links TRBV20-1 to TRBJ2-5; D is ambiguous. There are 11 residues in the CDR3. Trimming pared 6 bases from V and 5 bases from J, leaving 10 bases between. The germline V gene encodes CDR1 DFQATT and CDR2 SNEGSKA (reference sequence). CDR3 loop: CSARTRETQYF. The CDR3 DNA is TGCAGTGCCAGGACGAGGGAGACCCAGTACTTC.

The CDR3 here is CSADRAGNQPQHF. CDR3 coding DNA: TGCAGTGCTGACAGGGCGGGCAATCAGCCCCAGCATTTT. The chain links TRBV20-1 to TRBJ1-5, with TRBD1 identical over 7 bases. The CDR3 sequence is 13 residues long. Germline V gives CDR1 DFQATT, CDR2 SNEGSKA (reference sequence). Trimming took 5 bases from V and 2 from J; bases not matched to a gene: 3.

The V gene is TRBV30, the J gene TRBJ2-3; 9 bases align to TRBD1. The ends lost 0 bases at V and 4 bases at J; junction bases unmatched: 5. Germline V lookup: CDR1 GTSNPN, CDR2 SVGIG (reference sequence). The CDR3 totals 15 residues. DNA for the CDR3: TGTGCCTGGAGTGTACATGGACAGGGGCCAGATACGCAGTATTTT. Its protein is CAWSVHGQGPDTQYF.

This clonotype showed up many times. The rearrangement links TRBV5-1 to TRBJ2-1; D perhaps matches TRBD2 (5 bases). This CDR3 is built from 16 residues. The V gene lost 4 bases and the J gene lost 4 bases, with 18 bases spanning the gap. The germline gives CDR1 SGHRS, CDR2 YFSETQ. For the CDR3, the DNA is TGCGCCAGCAGCCTAGCAACTTACGGCGGGTACAATGAGCAGTTCTTC. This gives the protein CASSLATYGGYNEQFF.

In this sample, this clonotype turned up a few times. For the CDR3, the DNA is TGCAGTGTTCTCCAGGGGGCTGGAAACACCATATATTTT. This codes for CSVLQGAGNTIYF. The V gene is TRBV20-1, the J gene TRBJ1-3; 7 bases match TRBD1. The CDR3 consists of 13 residues. The germline V gene has CDR1 DFQATT and CDR2 SNEGSKA (reference sequence). V trimming: 7 bases; J trimming: 2 bases; junction bases outside the gene matches: 5.

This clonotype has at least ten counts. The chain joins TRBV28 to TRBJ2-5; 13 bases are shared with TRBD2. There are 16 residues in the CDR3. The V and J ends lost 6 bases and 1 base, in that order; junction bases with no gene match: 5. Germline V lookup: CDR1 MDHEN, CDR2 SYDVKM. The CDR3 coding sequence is TGTGCCAGCAGACTCGGACTAGCGGGGGCCCAAGAGACCCAGTACTTC. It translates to CASRLGLAGAQETQYF.